Following are 31 T cell receptor beta chains from one sample sequenced in a study of T-cell reconstitution after alpha-beta-depleted transplantation in children. A TCRbeta library incorporating unique molecular identifiers was prepared. Via MiXCR, TCRdb re-called the PCR reads, giving one row per CDR3 protein. This repertoire shows 500,000 to 600,000 distinct CDR3 sequences, around 19% found once; its top ten account for less than 4%. Sequences were derived from PBMCs from the stem cell graft donor, sampled from the stem cell graft. The source of these receptors is a human donor who donated a stem cell graft to a child with acute lymphoblastic leukemia.

This clonotype has more than one count but fewer than ten. The chain uses TRBV5-5 and TRBJ2-1, with 12 bases aligning to TRBD2. CDR3 length equals 16 residues. The germline gives CDR1 SGHKS, CDR2 YYEKEE (reference sequence). Losses at the gene ends were 4 bases for V and 5 bases for J; bases not matched to a gene: 7. The CDR3 DNA follows: TGTGCCAGCAGCCCTCGACTAGCGGGAGTCAACAATGAGCAGTTCTTC. This codes for CASSPRLAGVNNEQFF. Full variable domain (missing parts from reference TRBV5-5 and TRBJ2-1): DAGVTQSPTHLIKTRGQQVTLRCSPISGHKSVSWYQQVLGQGPQFIFQYYEKEERGRGNFPDRFSARQFPNYSSELNVNALLLGDSALYLCASSPRLAGVNNEQFFGPGTRLTVL.

The chain links TRBV2 to TRBJ2-2; no reliable D call. CDR1 SNHLY and CDR2 FYNNEI come from the germline V gene. V lost 6 bases to trimming and J lost 0 bases, with 11 bases between them. The CDR3 is 15 residues long. CDR3 loop: CASRSEVANTGELFF. For the CDR3, the DNA is TGTGCCAGCAGGTCAGAGGTGGCGAACACCGGGGAGCTGTTTTTT. Based on the CDR3 plus reference TRBV2 and TRBJ2-2, the full variable domain is EPEVTQTPSHQVTQMGQEVILRCVPISNHLYFYWYRQILGQKVEFLVSFYNNEISEKSEIFDDQFSVERPDGSNFTLKIRSTKLEDSAMYFCASRSEVANTGELFFGEGSRLTVL.

The V and J genes are TRBV10-1 and TRBJ2-3, with D uncertain. CDR1 and CDR2 from the germline V gene are WNHNN and SYGVQD (reference sequence). This CDR3 spans 13 amino acids. Trimming removed 0 bases at V and 5 bases at J, with 6 bases between. CDR3 sequence reads: CASSESLGDTQYF. The CDR3 DNA reads as TGCGCCAGCAGTGAGTCGTTGGGAGATACGCAGTATTTT.

V usage is TRBV18 and J usage is TRBJ2-3; a possible D gene is TRBD2 (6 bases). V was cut by 6 bases and J by 0 bases, with 13 bases left in between. The CDR3 contains 15 residues. Per germline, CDR1 KGHSH and CDR2 LQKENI. CDR3 region: CASSQRDSSTDTQYF. DNA for the CDR3: TGTGCCAGCTCCCAACGGGACTCTAGCACAGATACGCAGTATTTT.

This clonotype has just a few counts. The chain joins TRBV2 to TRBJ2-2; 7 bases agree with TRBD1. Germline-derived CDR1 and CDR2 are SNHLY and FYNNEI. J lost 2 bases, V lost 6 bases, and 6 bases had no gene match. This CDR3 is 15 amino acids long. CDR3 amino acids: CASRWDSTNTGELFF. CDR3 sequence (DNA): TGTGCCAGCAGGTGGGACAGCACTAACACCGGGGAGCTGTTTTTT.

The genes are TRBV29-1 and TRBJ2-2; no reliable D call. Germline lookup yields CDR1 SQVTM and CDR2 ANQGSEA. The CDR3 consists of 11 residues. Trimming removed 7 bases from V and 6 bases from J, with 9 bases in between. The CDR3 coding sequence is TGCAGCGCTCCTCGTGCCGGGGAGCTGTTTTTT. Its protein product is CSAPRAGELFF.

This clonotype was observed a handful of times. The V and J genes are TRBV5-6 and TRBJ2-3; D is undetermined. Trimming pared 4 bases from V and 4 bases from J, leaving 19 bases between. The length of the CDR3 is 16 residues. Germline V gives CDR1 SGHDT, CDR2 YYEEEE. CDR3 amino acids: CASSRRWSELPDTQYF. The CDR3 DNA reads TGTGCCAGCAGCCGGCGGTGGAGCGAGTTACCAGATACGCAGTATTTT.

This sequence joins TRBV7-2 and TRBJ2-3, with a weak D call TRBD1 (6 bases). The CDR3 totals 16 residues. Germline loops: CDR1 SGHTA, CDR2 FQGNSA. The ends were cut back, 6 bases at V and 2 bases at J, with 18 bases in the middle. CDR3 sequence reads: CASSSLLGGTTDTQYF. Written as DNA, the CDR3 is TGTGCCAGCAGTTCACTTTTAGGGGGAACCACAGATACGCAGTATTTT.

The CDR3 is CASSSGTSGVTGELFF. In DNA form, the CDR3 reads TGTGCCAGCAGTTCGGGGACTAGCGGGGTCACCGGGGAGCTGTTTTTT. This chain uses TRBV6-2 or TRBV6-3 with TRBJ2-2; TRBD2 matches at 13 bases. The CDR3 is 16 amino acids. J lost 4 bases, V lost 4 bases, and 3 bases had no gene match. From germline, CDR1 is MNHEY and CDR2 SVGEGT.

The chain couples TRBV27 to TRBJ2-7; unclear D gene. The V end was cut by 3 bases, the J end by 2 bases, with 14 bases between. The CDR3 is made up of 15 amino acids. Germline values: CDR1 MNHEY, CDR2 SMNVEV (reference sequence). The CDR3 sequence is CASSFVTLLPYEQYF. Written as DNA, the CDR3 is TGTGCCAGCAGTTTTGTCACCTTGTTACCCTACGAGCAGTACTTC.

This clonotype was counted only a few times. V gene TRBV27 combines with J gene TRBJ2-7; no clear D. V lost 2 bases and J lost 2, with 16 bases in between. This CDR3 comprises 16 residues. The V gene's germline CDR1 is MNHEY and CDR2 SMNVEV (reference sequence). The CDR3 coding sequence is TGTGCCAGCAGTTTAAGCCTCCCTGGTGGAGCCTACGAGCAGTACTTC. It codes for CASSLSLPGGAYEQYF.

The chain is built from TRBV4-1 and TRBJ1-1; a weak D match, TRBD1 (5 bases). Germline CDR1 MGHRA, CDR2 YSYEKL. The CDR3 is 15 residues long. V was shortened by 1 base and J by 4 bases, with 13 bases between the two germline ends. In DNA form, the CDR3 reads TGCGCCAGCAGCCAAGGGCAGGGACCCCGCACTGAAGCTTTCTTT. Protein sequence: CASSQGQGPRTEAFF.

V gene TRBV5-1 combines with J gene TRBJ2-7; 7 bases line up with TRBD1. Germline V gene lookup returns CDR1 SGHRS and CDR2 YFSETQ. The CDR3 has 13 residues. With 4 bases clipped from V and 2 bases from J, the junction kept 3 bases outside the gene matches. CDR3 nucleotides: TGCGCCAGCAGCGTGGGACAGCCCTACGAGCAGTACTTC. This codes for CASSVGQPYEQYF.

V and J are TRBV7-3 and TRBJ1-4; 10 bases are shared with TRBD1. Germline CDR1 SGHTA, CDR2 FQGTGA. The CDR3 spans 15 residues. V was pared by 1 base and J by 7 bases, with 3 bases of the junction left unmatched. In DNA, the CDR3 is TGTGCCAGCAGCTTAAGCGGGACAGGGGTTGAAAAACTGTTTTTT. This codes for CASSLSGTGVEKLFF.

There are a few counts of this clonotype. The J gene is TRBJ2-7, the V gene TRBV5-1, with D perhaps matching TRBD2 (5 bases). V was cut by 0 bases and J by 4 bases, with 11 bases left in between. This CDR3 has 14 amino acids. Per the germline V gene, CDR1 is SGHRS and CDR2 is YFSETQ. The CDR3 DNA follows: TGCGCCAGCAGCTTGGAGGACTCCAGATACGAGCAGTACTTC. It encodes CASSLEDSRYEQYF.

The rearrangement links TRBV5-1 to TRBJ1-1, with a weak D call TRBD1 (6 bases). This CDR3 has 13 residues. Trimming removed 4 bases at V and 4 bases at J, with 11 bases between. Per germline, CDR1 SGHRS and CDR2 YFSETQ. CDR3 nucleotide sequence: TGCGCCAGCAGCCCCTCGACAGGCACTGAAGCTTTCTTT. This translates into CASSPSTGTEAFF.

The rearrangement links TRBV7-2 to TRBJ2-3; TRBD2 matches 12 bases. V dropped 5 bases and J dropped 2; count of bases not matched to a gene: 5. Germline lookup yields CDR1 SGHTA and CDR2 FQGNSA. The CDR3 contains 16 residues. CDR3 protein: CASSPRTSGDTDTQYF. The CDR3 DNA follows: TGTGCCAGCAGCCCCAGGACTAGCGGGGACACAGATACGCAGTATTTT.

In this sample, this clonotype turned up many times. The chain links TRBV5-1 to TRBJ2-7, with D maybe TRBD2 (6 bases). Trimming took 4 bases from V and 3 from J, leaving 11 bases between them. The germline V gene has CDR1 SGHRS and CDR2 YFSETQ. The CDR3 length is 13 residues. The DNA of the CDR3 is TGCGCCAGCAGCCGCGGGACGGACTACGAGCAGTACTTC. Translating it yields CASSRGTDYEQYF.

The sample holds a few counts of this clonotype. The chain employs TRBV29-1 and TRBJ2-7; 7 bases fit TRBD2. The CDR3 runs 14 residues. Germline CDR1 and CDR2: SQVTM and ANQGSEA. V shed 4 bases and J 7 bases; nucleotides not matched to a gene: 13. The CDR3 here is CSVVNPSGPQEQYF. CDR3 bases: TGCAGCGTTGTGAACCCTAGCGGACCCCAAGAGCAGTACTTC.

The chain uses TRBV20-1 and TRBJ2-4; D gene ambiguous. Trimming took off 0 bases at V and 12 bases at J, with 12 bases between the two ends. CDR3 length: 12 amino acids. Germline lookup yields CDR1 DFQATT and CDR2 SNEGSKA (reference sequence). This CDR3 is CSARDFETDQYF. The CDR3 nucleotides read TGCAGTGCTAGAGATTTTGAGACTGATCAGTACTTC.

The V call is TRBV24-1, the J call TRBJ2-5; unclear D gene. CDR1 KGHDR and CDR2 SFDVKD come from the germline V gene. The CDR3 is 13 residues long. Trimming removed 2 bases at V and 3 bases at J, with 6 bases between. CDR3 protein: CATSDSLEETQYF. CDR3 nucleotide sequence: TGTGCCACCAGTGATTCGCTAGAAGAGACCCAGTACTTC.

The V call is TRBV4-2, the J call TRBJ2-7; no definite D call. This CDR3 spans 15 amino acids. V gave up 5 bases and J gave up 2 bases, with 16 bases separating them. CDR1 is LGHNA, CDR2 YNFKEQ, per germline. The CDR3 sequence is CASSGLGPATYEQYF. In DNA, the CDR3 is TGTGCCAGCAGCGGTCTCGGTCCCGCCACCTACGAGCAGTACTTC.

This chain joins TRBV27 and TRBJ2-1; tentative D call: TRBD1 (6 bases). There are 16 residues in the CDR3. Germline CDR1 is MNHEY and CDR2 is SMNVEV (reference sequence). V was cut by 0 bases and J by 7 bases, with 16 bases left in between. The chain's CDR3 is CASSLSKGTTQNEQFF. CDR3 nucleotides: TGTGCCAGCAGTTTATCGAAAGGGACAACCCAAAATGAGCAGTTCTTC.

This clonotype was observed a few times. This sequence joins TRBV7-9 and TRBJ2-7; 9 bases align to TRBD1. After removal of 4 bases from V and 2 bases from J, the junction contained 9 bases not matched to a gene. CDR1 and CDR2 (germline): SEHNR, FQNEAQ (reference sequence). This CDR3 region has 16 residues. CDR3 DNA: TGTGCCAGCAGCTGGGGTGTGGGACAGGGCGCCTACGAGCAGTACTTC. Translated: CASSWGVGQGAYEQYF.

The chain has TRBV30 and TRBJ1-5; 10 nucleotides match TRBD1. This CDR3 has 14 residues. V lost 2 bases, J lost 6 bases, and 4 bases stayed unmatched. The germline V gene encodes CDR1 GTSNPN and CDR2 SVGIG (reference sequence). CDR3 in DNA: TGTGCCTGGAGTTCGGGACAGGGGCTTCAGCCCCAGCATTTT. Protein product: CAWSSGQGLQPQHF.

This chain links TRBV5-1 with TRBJ1-1; 9 bases agree with TRBD1. CDR3 length equals 16 residues. Looked up from germline, CDR1 is SGHRS and CDR2 is YFSETQ. V lost 4 bases and J lost 0; bases outside the gene matches: 7. The CDR3 region is CASSPWTGDMNTEAFF. In DNA form, the CDR3 reads TGCGCCAGCAGCCCCTGGACAGGGGACATGAACACTGAAGCTTTCTTT.

This clonotype was found a few times. This chain joins TRBV6-1 and TRBJ2-1; D call uncertain. V lost 5 bases to trimming and J lost 8 bases, with 16 bases between them. This CDR3 spans 14 amino acids. The germline gives CDR1 MNHNS, CDR2 SASEGT. The CDR3 loop is CASSSPPGVDEQFF. In nucleotides, the CDR3 is TGTGCCAGCAGTAGCCCCCCGGGCGTTGATGAGCAGTTCTTC.

This chain connects TRBV24-1 to TRBJ2-1; 8 nucleotides align to TRBD2. The junction had 4 bases not matched to a gene; V was cut back by 4 bases and J by 12 bases. The germline V gene has CDR1 KGHDR and CDR2 SFDVKD. The CDR3 extends over 12 amino acids. In DNA, the CDR3 is TGTGCCACCAGTGAGGCGGGAGGCCTGCAGTTCTTC. Translation gives CATSEAGGLQFF.

The CDR3 here is CASSTGTSGRAADTQYF. The CDR3 DNA follows: TGTGCCAGCAGTACCGGGACTAGCGGGAGGGCCGCAGATACGCAGTATTTT. This chain links TRBV12-3 or TRBV12-4 with TRBJ2-3; the match to TRBD2 covers 16 bases. This CDR3 comprises 17 residues. J lost 4 bases, V lost 5 bases, and 6 bases had no gene match.

The chain links TRBV20-1 to TRBJ2-3, with TRBD2 identical over 8 bases. The CDR3 loop spans 16 amino acids. From germline, CDR1 is DFQATT and CDR2 SNEGSKA (reference sequence). Trimming removed 6 bases from V and 2 bases from J; junction bases left unmatched: 13. The DNA of the CDR3 is TGCAGTGCCAAGGGGGGCCTAGCGGGCCCCACAGATACGCAGTATTTT. Residues: CSAKGGLAGPTDTQYF.

This clonotype has just a few counts. V usage is TRBV5-1 and J usage is TRBJ2-7, with 9 bases matching TRBD1. Germline loops: CDR1 SGHRS, CDR2 YFSETQ. The CDR3 length is 16 residues. The V gene end was trimmed by 4 bases and the J gene end by 3 bases; junction bases not matched to a gene: 11. CDR3: CASSPWGQGQLYEQYF. CDR3 DNA: TGCGCCAGCAGCCCGTGGGGACAGGGACAACTCTACGAGCAGTACTTC.